These 15 T cell receptor beta chains were all obtained from the same sample, sequenced in a study of cytomegalovirus exposure and HLA in healthy donors. The PCR ran on 60 Vbeta and 13 Jbeta primers. The assay was immunoSEQ multiplex PCR, and TCRdb's table has in-frame clones only and misses some. The sample has 75,000 to 100,000 clones, under 85% seen once. Sequencing used PBMCs. The receptor source for this set is an older woman in good health and CMV-seropositive.

The V gene is TRBV28, the J gene TRBJ1-4; a weak D match, TRBD1 (5 bases). Germline-derived CDR1 and CDR2 are MDHEN and SYDVKM. Trimming took off 2 bases at V and 5 bases at J, with 9 bases between the two ends. There are 14 residues in the CDR3. The CDR3 DNA follows: TGTGCCAGCAGTTTACAGGGCCTAAATGAAAAACTGTTTTTT. It codes for CASSLQGLNEKLFF.

The gene calls are TRBV28 and TRBJ1-1, with a possible D match to TRBD1 (5 bases). This CDR3 is 14 amino acids long. V lost 5 bases to trimming and J lost 2 bases, with 12 bases between them. Germline-derived CDR1 and CDR2 are MDHEN and SYDVKM. In nucleotides, the CDR3 is TGTGCCAGCAGTCCAGCGGGGGGTAACACTGAAGCTTTCTTT. Protein product: CASSPAGGNTEAFF.

This clone has a handful of counts. This chain joins TRBV28 and TRBJ1-2, with unresolved D. Trimming took off 4 bases at V and 7 bases at J, with 7 bases between the two ends. Germline V gene lookup returns CDR1 MDHEN and CDR2 SYDVKM. The CDR3 has 11 amino acids. The CDR3 sequence: CASSSTFGYTF. CDR3 sequence (DNA): TGTGCCAGCAGTTCTACGTTTGGCTACACCTTC.

The chain couples TRBV5-4 to TRBJ1-2; D remains unclear. The CDR3 loop spans 13 amino acids. Trimming took 0 bases from V and 8 from J, leaving 11 bases between them. Germline CDR1 and CDR2: SGHNT and YYREEE (reference sequence). DNA for the CDR3: TGTGCCAGCAGCTTGGTGGGCGCGTGGGGCTACACCTTC. As protein: CASSLVGAWGYTF.

This sequence joins TRBV28 and TRBJ1-5; a possible D gene is TRBD1 (5 bases). Trimming cost V 7 bases and J 3 bases, with 13 bases left between them. The CDR3 is 14 amino acids. Germline-derived CDR1 and CDR2 are MDHEN and SYDVKM. The CDR3: CASTGGGFNQPQHF. CDR3 nucleotides: TGTGCCAGCACCGGGGGGGGTTTCAATCAGCCCCAGCATTTT.

Written as DNA, the CDR3 is TGTGCCAGCTCAACGTGGGGCGGGAACACTGAAGCTTTCTTT. Translating it yields CASSTWGGNTEAFF. The chain couples TRBV18 to TRBJ1-1, with D tentatively TRBD1 (5 bases). Germline loops: CDR1 KGHSH, CDR2 LQKENI. The V gene lost 5 bases and the J gene lost 1 base, with 11 bases spanning the gap. CDR3 size: 14 residues.

The V call is TRBV14, the J call TRBJ1-2; TRBD1 matches at 8 bases. Germline CDR1 SGHDN, CDR2 FVKESK. Trimming at V came to 4 bases and at J to 2 bases, leaving 6 bases not matched to a gene. There are 15 residues in the CDR3. Written as DNA, the CDR3 is TGTGCCAGCAGCCGCCCAGGGACAGGCAACTATGGCTACACCTTC. Residues: CASSRPGTGNYGYTF. Full variable domain (outside the CDR3, taken from reference TRBV14 and TRBJ1-2): EAGVTQFPSHSVIEKGQTVTLRCDPISGHDNLYWYRRVMGKEIKFLLHFVKESKQDESGMPNNRFLAERTGGTYSTLKVQPAELEDSGVYFCASSRPGTGNYGYTFGSGTRLTVV.

This clone was counted a few times. V usage is TRBV25-1 and J usage is TRBJ2-1, with 10 bases matching TRBD2. The trim removed 9 bases at V and 9 bases at J, leaving 11 bases unmatched. The CDR3 is made up of 14 amino acids. Looked up from germline, CDR1 is MGHDK and CDR2 is SYGVNS. The CDR3 sequence: CASKTSGKEGEQFF. CDR3 nucleotides: TGTGCCAGTAAAACTAGCGGGAAGGAAGGTGAGCAGTTCTTC.

The chain has TRBV7-2 and TRBJ1-2; D is possibly TRBD1 (6 bases). The CDR3 extends over 13 amino acids. Trimming shortened V by 3 bases and J by 11 bases, and 16 bases separated the two germline ends. Germline V gives CDR1 SGHTA, CDR2 FQGNSA. The CDR3 nucleotides are TGTGCCAGCAGCTTTAATGGGGGCGCGGAGTACACCTTC. Its protein product is CASSFNGGAEYTF.

V usage is TRBV7-9 and J usage is TRBJ1-1, with D perhaps matching TRBD1 (5 bases). The CDR3 length is 13 residues. Between the trimmed V and J ends, which lost 7 bases and 0 bases, there was a span of 9 bases. Germline V CDR1 and CDR2: SEHNR, FQNEAQ (reference sequence). CDR3 amino acids: CASNLRVNTEAFF. For the CDR3, the DNA is TGTGCCAGCAACCTCAGGGTGAACACTGAAGCTTTCTTT.

CDR3 DNA: TGTGCCAGCAGCTTAGAAGGGGTACAGCATTTT. This gives the protein CASSLEGVQHF. The chain uses TRBV7-8 and TRBJ1-5; perhaps TRBD1 as D (5 bases). The CDR3 spans 11 residues. V was shortened by 1 base and J by 13 bases, with 8 bases between the two germline ends. CDR1 is SGHVS and CDR2 is FQNEAQ in the germline V gene. Supplemented by reference TRBV7-8 and TRBJ1-5, the full variable domain reads GAGVSQSPRYKVAKRGQDVALRCDPISGHVSLFWYQQALGQGPEFLTYFQNEAQLDKSGLPSDRFFAERPEGSVSTLKIQRTQQEDSAVYLCASSLEGVQHFGDGTRLSIL.

This rearrangement joins TRBV5-6 to TRBJ2-1, with 10 bases fitting TRBD1. With V trimmed by 4 bases and J by 6 bases, 4 bases remained unmatched. CDR3 length equals 14 residues. Germline CDR1 is SGHDT and CDR2 is YYEEEE. In nucleotides, the CDR3 is TGTGCCAGCAGCCTGGGACAGGGGCGCAATGAGCAGTTCTTC. Translation: CASSLGQGRNEQFF. Combining the CDR3 with reference TRBV5-6 and TRBJ2-1 gives the whole variable domain DAGVTQSPTHLIKTRGQQVTLRCSPKSGHDTVSWYQQALGQGPQFIFQYYEEEERQRGNFPDRFSGHQFPNYSSELNVNALLLGDSALYLCASSLGQGRNEQFFGPGTRLTVL.

V and J are TRBV13 and TRBJ1-6; D not resolved. Per the germline V gene, CDR1 is PRHDT and CDR2 is FYEKMQ (reference sequence). CDR3 length: 14 residues. V lost 5 bases and J lost 5, with 10 bases in between. The CDR3 bases are TGTGCCAGCAGCATCAGCGGAAATAATTCACCCCTCCACTTT. Protein product: CASSISGNNSPLHF. Filled out from reference TRBV13 and TRBJ1-6, the complete variable domain reads AAGVIQSPRHLIKEKRETATLKCYPIPRHDTVYWYQQGPGQDPQFLISFYEKMQSDKGSIPDRFSAQQFSDYHSELNMSSLELGDSALYFCASSISGNNSPLHFGNGTRLTVT.

CDR3 loop: CASTGTGGPGANVLTF. In DNA, the CDR3 is TGTGCCAGCACTGGGACAGGGGGTCCCGGGGCCAACGTCCTGACTTTC. V is TRBV2 and J is TRBJ2-6; 11 nucleotides align to TRBD1. J was trimmed by 4 bases and V by 7 bases; bases with no gene match: 6. Germline loops: CDR1 SNHLY, CDR2 FYNNEI. The CDR3 length is 16 residues.

The chain couples TRBV5-1 to TRBJ1-4; TRBD1 agrees at 9 bases. V trimming: 2 bases; J trimming: 4 bases; junction bases outside the gene matches: 3. Germline-derived CDR1 and CDR2 are SGHRS and YFSETQ. The CDR3 consists of 15 residues. CDR3 DNA sequence: TGCGCCAGCAGCTTAGGGACAGGGCTTAATGAAAAACTGTTTTTT. Residues: CASSLGTGLNEKLFF.